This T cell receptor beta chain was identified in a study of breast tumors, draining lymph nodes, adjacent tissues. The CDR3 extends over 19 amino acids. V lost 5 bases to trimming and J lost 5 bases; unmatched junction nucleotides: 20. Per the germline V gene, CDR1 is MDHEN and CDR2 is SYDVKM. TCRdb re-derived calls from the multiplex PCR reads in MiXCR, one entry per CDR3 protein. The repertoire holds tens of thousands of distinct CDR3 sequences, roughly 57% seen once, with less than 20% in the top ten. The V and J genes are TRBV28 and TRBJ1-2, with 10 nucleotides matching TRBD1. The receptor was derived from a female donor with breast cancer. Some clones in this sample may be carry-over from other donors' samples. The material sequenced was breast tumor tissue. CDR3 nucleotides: TGTGCCAGCAGTGCAGTGCCGCTGCTATCCCGGGACAGGGGATATGGCTACACCTTC. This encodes CASSAVPLLSRDRGYGYTF.